Included here is one T cell receptor (beta chain) sequence, with context. These data come from a study of blood T cell repertoires in COVID-19. At the level of the study: COVID-19 samples collected from the United States, Italy and Spain covered acute and convalescent phases.

Trimming took off 3 bases at V and 2 bases at J, with 14 bases between the two ends. The CDR3 runs 15 residues. In the original workflow: Amplified reference gene primers provided the basis for estimating nucleated cell counts. Sequencing was performed with immunoSEQ multiplex PCR; in TCRdb, only in-frame clones are kept and a portion is missing. The V and J calls and clone size come from that table; D and trimming were worked out from the DNA. The sample holds over 150,000 clones, approximately 83% seen once. During active infection, Seattle patients enrolled and were then monitored through disease.

The sample comprised peripheral blood. This chain uses TRBV5-3 with TRBJ1-2; D is unclear. TRBV5-3 carries the ORF label, with uncertain function. The receptor's source is a woman aged 60 to 75 with COVID-19, enrolled during active disease. The chain's CDR3 is CARSCDGLPNYGYTF. The DNA for the CDR3 is TGTGCCAGAAGCTGTGACGGGTTACCGAACTATGGCTACACCTTC.